Sequencing of this T cell receptor beta chain was carried out in a study of OX40 agonist ivuxolimab in advanced cancers. As regards this clone: A much larger clone lies a single base off, so this may be a read error.

This CDR3 contains 13 residues. Trimming removed 3 bases from V and 1 base from J, with 7 bases in between. Germline loops: CDR1 SGDLS, CDR2 YYNGEE. Repertoires were generated with immunoSEQ multiplex PCR, while TCRdb's copy carries only in-frame clones and drops some. This table holds tens of thousands of clones, just under 90% found once. The specimen was CD4+ or CD8+ T cells sorted from blood, collected in a trial of the OX40 agonist ivuxolimab. The source is an adult with an advanced solid tumor such as melanoma, head and neck, liver or kidney cancer. J is TRBJ1-1 and V is TRBV9; weak D call: TRBD1 (5 bases). The CDR3 coding sequence is TGTGCCAGCAGCGCGGGGGGGAACACTGAAGCTTTCTTT. Translated, it gives CASSAGGNTEAFF.